This T cell receptor beta chain was observed in a study of blood T cell repertoires in COVID-19. The CDR3 covers 16 residues. Germline V CDR1 and CDR2: SGHVS, FNYEAQ. Unmatched junction bases numbered 13, after V lost 7 bases and J lost 6 bases. This clone was counted once. As handled by the study authors: Reference gene primer amplification yielded estimated nucleated cell counts. Profiling relied on immunoSEQ multiplex PCR, and the TCRdb table lists in-frame clones only, not all of them. The V and J calls and clone size are taken from that table; D and trimming were inferred from the DNA. The sample contains approximately 230,000 clones, roughly 88% of which appear only once.

The receptor was derived from a woman aged 25-40 years with COVID-19, enrolled during active disease. The sample taken for sequencing was peripheral blood. V and J are TRBV7-6 and TRBJ2-1, with 9 bases that match TRBD2. The CDR3: CASTAYIAGEGNEQFF. In DNA form, the CDR3 reads TGTGCCAGCACCGCTTATATAGCGGGAGAGGGCAATGAGCAGTTCTTC.